This TCR beta chain was recorded in a study of blood T cell repertoires in COVID-19. Overall study context: Acute and convalescent COVID-19 specimens originated in the United States, Italy and Spain. Sources were T cells, B-cell-depleted T cells, or PBMCs; the material itself was cDNA or gDNA.

The CDR3 runs to 13 residues. Per the germline V gene, CDR1 is SEHNR and CDR2 is FQNEAQ (reference sequence). Trimming stripped 0 bases from V and 5 bases from J, with 8 bases between. As processed by the authors: Scientists estimated how many nucleated cells there were by amplifying reference gene primers. Measured with immunoSEQ multiplex PCR; TCRdb has only the in-frame clones, and not every one. The DNA was the basis for D and trimming; V, J and clone size are from that table. The sample lists some 50,000 clones, just over 85% occurring once. What was sequenced was peripheral blood. The clonotype comes from a human donor in a cohort sampled during active COVID-19. This sequence joins TRBV7-9 and TRBJ2-7, with D perhaps matching TRBD1 (5 bases). Here the CDR3 reads CASSLATVDEQYF. CDR3 nucleotide sequence: TGTGCCAGCAGCTTAGCGACAGTAGACGAGCAGTACTTC.